This TCR beta chain stems from a study of response to subunit inactivated influenza vaccine. Notes on this clonotype: Its target is not known.

MiXCR, applied by TCRdb to the RT-PCR reads, yields one record per CDR3 protein. This repertoire shows over 750,000 distinct CDR3 sequences, less than 25% found once; its top ten account for about 10%. Trimming took 4 bases from V and 3 from J; bases not matched to a gene: 8. The CDR3 sequence is 15 residues long. Germline CDR1 reads SGHKS; CDR2 reads YYEKEE (reference sequence). General study results and limits: Seasonal influenza vaccination, on each occasion, was suggested by the authors to recruit few new T cells.

This TCR was recovered from a man in his forties or fifties who received an inactivated influenza vaccine. The V gene is TRBV5-5, the J gene TRBJ2-3; TRBD2 aligns across 7 bases. The sequences come from PBMCs from blood, collected more than 4 days after vaccination. CDR3 region: CASSPFSSGTDTQYF. The DNA for the CDR3 is TGTGCCAGCAGCCCTTTTTCTAGCGGAACAGATACGCAGTATTTT.